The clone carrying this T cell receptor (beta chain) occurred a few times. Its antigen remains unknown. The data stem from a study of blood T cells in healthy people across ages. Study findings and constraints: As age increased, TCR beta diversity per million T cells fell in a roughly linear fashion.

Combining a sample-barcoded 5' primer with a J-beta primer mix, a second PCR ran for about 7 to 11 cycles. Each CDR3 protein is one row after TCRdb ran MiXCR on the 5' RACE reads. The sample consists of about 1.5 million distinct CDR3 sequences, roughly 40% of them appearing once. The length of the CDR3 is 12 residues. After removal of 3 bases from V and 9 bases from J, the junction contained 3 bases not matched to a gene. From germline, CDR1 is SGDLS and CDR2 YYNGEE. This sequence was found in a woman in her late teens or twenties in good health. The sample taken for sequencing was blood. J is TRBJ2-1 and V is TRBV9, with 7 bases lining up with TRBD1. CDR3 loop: CASSGDRAEQFF. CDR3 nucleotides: TGTGCCAGCAGCGGAGACAGGGCTGAGCAGTTCTTC.